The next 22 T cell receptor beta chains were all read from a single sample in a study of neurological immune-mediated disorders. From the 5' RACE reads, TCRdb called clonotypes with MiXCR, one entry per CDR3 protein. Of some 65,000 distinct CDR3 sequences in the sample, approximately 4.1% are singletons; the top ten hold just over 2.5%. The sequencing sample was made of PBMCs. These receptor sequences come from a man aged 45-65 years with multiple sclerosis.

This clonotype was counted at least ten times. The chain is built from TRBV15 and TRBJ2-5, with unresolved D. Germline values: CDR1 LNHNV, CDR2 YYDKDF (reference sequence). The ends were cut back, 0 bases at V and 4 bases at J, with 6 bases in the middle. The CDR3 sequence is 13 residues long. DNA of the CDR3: TGTGCCACCAGCAGAGACATCATAGAGACCCAGTACTTC. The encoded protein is CATSRDIIETQYF.

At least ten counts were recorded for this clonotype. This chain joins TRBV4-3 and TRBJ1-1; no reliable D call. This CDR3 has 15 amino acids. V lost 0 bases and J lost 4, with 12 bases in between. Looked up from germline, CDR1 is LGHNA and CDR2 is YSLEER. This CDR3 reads CASSQDWKFGTEAFF. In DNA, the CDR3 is TGCGCCAGCAGCCAAGATTGGAAGTTTGGCACTGAAGCTTTCTTT.

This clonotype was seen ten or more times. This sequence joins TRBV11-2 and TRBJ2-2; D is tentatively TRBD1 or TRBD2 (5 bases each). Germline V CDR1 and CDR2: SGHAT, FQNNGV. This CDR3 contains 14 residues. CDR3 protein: CATGPTSPPGELFF. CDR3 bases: TGTGCGACGGGGCCCACCTCCCCTCCCGGGGAGCTGTTTTTT.

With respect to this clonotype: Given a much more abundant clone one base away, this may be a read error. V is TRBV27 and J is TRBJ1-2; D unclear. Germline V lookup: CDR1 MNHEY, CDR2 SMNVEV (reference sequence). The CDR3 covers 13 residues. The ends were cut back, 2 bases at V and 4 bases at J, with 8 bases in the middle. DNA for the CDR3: TGTGCCAGCAGTTTAAGACGAGCCTATGGCTACACCTTC. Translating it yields CASSLRRAYGYTF.

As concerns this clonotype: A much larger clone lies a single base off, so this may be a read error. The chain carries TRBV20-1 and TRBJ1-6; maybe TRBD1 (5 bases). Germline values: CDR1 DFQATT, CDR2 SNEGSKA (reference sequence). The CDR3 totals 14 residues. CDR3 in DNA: TGCAGTGCTACAACTCAGGGAATAAATTCACCCCTCAACTTT. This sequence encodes CSATTQGINSPLNF.

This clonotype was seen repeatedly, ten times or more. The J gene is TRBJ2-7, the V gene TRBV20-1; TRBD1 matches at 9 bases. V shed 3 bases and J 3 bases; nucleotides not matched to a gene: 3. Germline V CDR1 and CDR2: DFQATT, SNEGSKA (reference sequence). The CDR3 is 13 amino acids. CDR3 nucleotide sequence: TGCAGTGCTAGGGGACAGGGAGTCTACGAGCAGTACGTC. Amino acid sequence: CSARGQGVYEQYV.

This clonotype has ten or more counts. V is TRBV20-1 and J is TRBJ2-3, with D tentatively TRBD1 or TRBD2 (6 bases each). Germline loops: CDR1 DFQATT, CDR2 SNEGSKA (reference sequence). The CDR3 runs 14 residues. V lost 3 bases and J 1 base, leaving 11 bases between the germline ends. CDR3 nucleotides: TGCAGTGCTAGTAAGGGGGGACGCACAGATACGCAGTATTTT. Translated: CSASKGGRTDTQYF.

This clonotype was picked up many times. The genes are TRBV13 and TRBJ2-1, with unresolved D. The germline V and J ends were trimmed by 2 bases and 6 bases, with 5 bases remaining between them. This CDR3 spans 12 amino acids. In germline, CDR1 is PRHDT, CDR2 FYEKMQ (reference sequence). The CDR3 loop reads CASSLLSNEQFF. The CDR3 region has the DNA TGTGCCAGCAGCTTACTTAGCAATGAGCAGTTCTTC.

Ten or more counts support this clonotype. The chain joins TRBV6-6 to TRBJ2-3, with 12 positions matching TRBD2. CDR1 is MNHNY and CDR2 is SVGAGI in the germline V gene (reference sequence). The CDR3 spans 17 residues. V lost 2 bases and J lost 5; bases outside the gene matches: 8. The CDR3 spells CASSYAASGGARDTQYF. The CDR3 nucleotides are TGTGCCAGCAGTTACGCCGCTAGCGGGGGGGCTAGAGATACGCAGTATTTT.

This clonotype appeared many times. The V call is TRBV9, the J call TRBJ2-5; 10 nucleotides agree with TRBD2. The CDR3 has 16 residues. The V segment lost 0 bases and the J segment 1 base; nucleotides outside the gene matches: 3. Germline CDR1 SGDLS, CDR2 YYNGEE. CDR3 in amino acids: CASSVGLAGFQETQYF. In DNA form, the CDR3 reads TGTGCCAGCAGCGTAGGACTAGCGGGTTTCCAAGAGACCCAGTACTTC.

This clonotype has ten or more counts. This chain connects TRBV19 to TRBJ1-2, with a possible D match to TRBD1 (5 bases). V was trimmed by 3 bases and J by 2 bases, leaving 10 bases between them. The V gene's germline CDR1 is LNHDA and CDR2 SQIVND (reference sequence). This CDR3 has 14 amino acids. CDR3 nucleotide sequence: TGTGCCAGTAGTATGACAGTCCCCAACTATGGCTACACCTTC. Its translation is CASSMTVPNYGYTF.

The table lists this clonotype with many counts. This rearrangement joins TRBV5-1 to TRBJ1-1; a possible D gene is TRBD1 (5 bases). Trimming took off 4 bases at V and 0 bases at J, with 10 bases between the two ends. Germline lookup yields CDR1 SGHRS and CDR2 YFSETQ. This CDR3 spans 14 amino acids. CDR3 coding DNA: TGCGCCAGCAGCGCGGGACGGATGAACACTGAAGCTTTCTTT. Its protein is CASSAGRMNTEAFF. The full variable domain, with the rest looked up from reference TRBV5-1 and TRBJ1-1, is KAGVTQTPRYLIKTRGQQVTLSCSPISGHRSVSWYQQTPGQGLQFLFEYFSETQRNKGNFPGRFSGRQFSNSRSEMNVSTLELGDSALYLCASSAGRMNTEAFFGQGTRLTVV.

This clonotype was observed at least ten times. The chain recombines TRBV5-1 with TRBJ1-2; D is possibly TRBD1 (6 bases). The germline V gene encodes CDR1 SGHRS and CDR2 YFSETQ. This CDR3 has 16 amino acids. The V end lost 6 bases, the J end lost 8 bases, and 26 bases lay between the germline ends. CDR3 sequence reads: CASTDQSGTQTRGYTF. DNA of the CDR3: TGCGCCAGCACCGATCAATCCGGGACACAAACCCGGGGCTACACCTTC. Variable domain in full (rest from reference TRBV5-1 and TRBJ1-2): KAGVTQTPRYLIKTRGQQVTLSCSPISGHRSVSWYQQTPGQGLQFLFEYFSETQRNKGNFPGRFSGRQFSNSRSEMNVSTLELGDSALYLCASTDQSGTQTRGYTFGSGTRLTVV.

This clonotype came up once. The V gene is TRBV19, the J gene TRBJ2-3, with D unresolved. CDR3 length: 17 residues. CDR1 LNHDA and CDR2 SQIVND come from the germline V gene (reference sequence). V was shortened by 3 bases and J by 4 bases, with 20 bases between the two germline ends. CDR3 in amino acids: CASSIGSPISEADTQYF. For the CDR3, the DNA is TGTGCCAGTAGTATCGGCAGCCCAATTAGTGAGGCAGATACGCAGTATTTT.

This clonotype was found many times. The CDR3 nucleotides are TGTGCCAGCAGCCCGGACAGATCACAAGAGACCCAGTACTTC. Its translation is CASSPDRSQETQYF. The J gene is TRBJ2-5, the V gene TRBV7-2; maybe TRBD1 (6 bases). CDR1 is SGHTA and CDR2 is FQGNSA in the germline V gene. Between the trimmed V and J ends, which lost 5 bases and 2 bases, there was a span of 12 bases. The length of the CDR3 is 14 residues.

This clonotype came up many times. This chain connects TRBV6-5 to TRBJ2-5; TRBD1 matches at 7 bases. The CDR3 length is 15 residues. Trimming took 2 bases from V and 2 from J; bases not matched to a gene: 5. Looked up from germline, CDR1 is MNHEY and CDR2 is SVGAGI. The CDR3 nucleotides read TGTGCCAGCAGTTACGCGTCGACAGGGCAAGAGACCCAGTACTTC. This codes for CASSYASTGQETQYF.

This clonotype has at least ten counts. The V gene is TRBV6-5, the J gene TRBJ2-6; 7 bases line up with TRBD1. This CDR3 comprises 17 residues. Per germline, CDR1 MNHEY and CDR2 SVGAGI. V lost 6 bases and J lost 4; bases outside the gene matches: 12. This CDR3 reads CASSPTSQGSGANVLTF. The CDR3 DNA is TGTGCCAGCAGCCCTACGTCACAGGGGTCGGGGGCCAACGTCCTGACTTTC.

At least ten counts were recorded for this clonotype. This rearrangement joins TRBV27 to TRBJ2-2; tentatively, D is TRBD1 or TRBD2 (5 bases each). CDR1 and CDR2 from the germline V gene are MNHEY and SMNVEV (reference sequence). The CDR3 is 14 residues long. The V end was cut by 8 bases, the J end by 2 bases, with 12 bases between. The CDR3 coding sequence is TGTGCCAGCCCAGGGACCGTCAACACCGGGGAGCTGTTTTTT. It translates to CASPGTVNTGELFF.

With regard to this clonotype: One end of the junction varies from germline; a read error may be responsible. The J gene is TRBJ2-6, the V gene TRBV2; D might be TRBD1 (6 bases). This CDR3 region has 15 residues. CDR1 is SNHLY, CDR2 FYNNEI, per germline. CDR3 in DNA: TGTGCCAGCACTCGGACAGTGAATGGGGCCAAAGTCCTGACTTTC. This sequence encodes CASTRTVNGAKVLTF.

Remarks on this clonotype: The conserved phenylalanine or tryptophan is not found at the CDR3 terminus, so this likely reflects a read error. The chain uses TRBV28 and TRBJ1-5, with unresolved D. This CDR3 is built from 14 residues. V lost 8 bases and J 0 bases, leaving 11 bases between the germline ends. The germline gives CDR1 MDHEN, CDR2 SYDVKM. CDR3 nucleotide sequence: TGTGCCAGCGATACGAATTATAGCAATCAGCCCCAGCATAAT. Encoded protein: CASDTNYSNQPQHN.

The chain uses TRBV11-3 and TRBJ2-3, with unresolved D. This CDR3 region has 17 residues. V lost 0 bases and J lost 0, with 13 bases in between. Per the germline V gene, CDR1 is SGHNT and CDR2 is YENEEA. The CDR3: CASSLDLGRISTDTQYF. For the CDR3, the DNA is TGTGCCAGCAGCTTAGATCTTGGCAGGATTAGCACAGATACGCAGTATTTT.

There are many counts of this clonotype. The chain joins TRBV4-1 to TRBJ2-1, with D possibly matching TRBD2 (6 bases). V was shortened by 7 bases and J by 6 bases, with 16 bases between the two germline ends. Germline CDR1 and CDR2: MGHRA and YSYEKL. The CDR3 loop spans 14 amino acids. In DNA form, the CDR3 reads TGCGCCAGCATGGGGGGTAGCGGATTCAATGAGCAGTTCTTC. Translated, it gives CASMGGSGFNEQFF.